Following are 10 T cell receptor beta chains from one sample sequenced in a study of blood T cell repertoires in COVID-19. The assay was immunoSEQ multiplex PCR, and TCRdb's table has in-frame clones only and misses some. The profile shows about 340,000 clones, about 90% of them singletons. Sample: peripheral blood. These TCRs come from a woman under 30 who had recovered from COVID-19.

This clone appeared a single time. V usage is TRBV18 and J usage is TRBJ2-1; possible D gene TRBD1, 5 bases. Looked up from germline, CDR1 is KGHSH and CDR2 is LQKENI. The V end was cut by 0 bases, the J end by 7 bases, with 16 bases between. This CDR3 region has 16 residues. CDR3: CASSPPGKGFMNEQFF. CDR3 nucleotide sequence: TGTGCCAGCTCACCACCGGGGAAGGGGTTTATGAATGAGCAGTTCTTC.

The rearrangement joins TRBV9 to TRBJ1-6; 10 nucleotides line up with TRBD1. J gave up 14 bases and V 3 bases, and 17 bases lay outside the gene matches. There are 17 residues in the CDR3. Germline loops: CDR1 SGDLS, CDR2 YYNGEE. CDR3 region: CASSGRSGTGAKLSLHF. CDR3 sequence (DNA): TGTGCCAGCAGCGGGAGGTCCGGGACAGGGGCAAAACTGTCCCTCCACTTT.

The CDR3 bases are TGTGCCAGCAGCCAAGCTGGGGGGGGGAGCTACAATGAGCAGTTCTTC. Encoded protein: CASSQAGGGSYNEQFF. This chain connects TRBV3-1 (or the pseudogene TRBV3-2) to TRBJ2-1; 7 bases agree with TRBD2. Germline V gene lookup returns CDR1 LGHDT and CDR2 YNNKEL (reference sequence). CDR3 length equals 16 residues. The trim removed 1 base at V and 3 bases at J, leaving 6 bases unmatched.

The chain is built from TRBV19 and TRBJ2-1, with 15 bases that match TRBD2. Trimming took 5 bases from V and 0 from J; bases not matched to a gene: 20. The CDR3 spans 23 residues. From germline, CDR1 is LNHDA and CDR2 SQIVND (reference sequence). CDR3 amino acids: CASSRGLAGGPVRNVNSYNEQFF. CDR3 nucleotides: TGTGCCAGTAGTCGCGGACTAGCGGGAGGGCCGGTCCGGAACGTTAACTCCTACAATGAGCAGTTCTTC.

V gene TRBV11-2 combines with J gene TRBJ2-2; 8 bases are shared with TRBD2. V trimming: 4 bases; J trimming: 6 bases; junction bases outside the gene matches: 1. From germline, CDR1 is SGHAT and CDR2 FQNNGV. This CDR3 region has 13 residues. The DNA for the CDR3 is TGTGCCAGCAGCTGGACTAGCCCCGGGGAGCTGTTTTTT. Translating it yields CASSWTSPGELFF.

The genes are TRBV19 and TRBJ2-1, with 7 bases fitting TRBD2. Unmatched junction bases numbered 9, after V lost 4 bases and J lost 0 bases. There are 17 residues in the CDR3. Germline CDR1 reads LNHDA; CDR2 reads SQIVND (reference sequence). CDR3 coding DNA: TGTGCCAGTAGTAAAGGGGCGGGGGACCTCTCCTACAATGAGCAGTTCTTC. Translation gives CASSKGAGDLSYNEQFF.

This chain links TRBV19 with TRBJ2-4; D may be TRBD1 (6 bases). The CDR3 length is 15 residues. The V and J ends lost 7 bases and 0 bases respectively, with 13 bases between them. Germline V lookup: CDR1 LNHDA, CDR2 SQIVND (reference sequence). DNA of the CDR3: TGTGCCAGTACCTCGACAGGCCTAGCCAAAAACATTCAGTACTTC. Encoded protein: CASTSTGLAKNIQYF.

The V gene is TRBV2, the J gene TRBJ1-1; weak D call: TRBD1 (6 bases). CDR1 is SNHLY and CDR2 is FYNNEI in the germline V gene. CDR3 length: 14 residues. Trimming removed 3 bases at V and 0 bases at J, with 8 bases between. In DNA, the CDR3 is TGTGCCAGCAGTGAGGGACAAATGAACACTGAAGCTTTCTTT. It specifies CASSEGQMNTEAFF.

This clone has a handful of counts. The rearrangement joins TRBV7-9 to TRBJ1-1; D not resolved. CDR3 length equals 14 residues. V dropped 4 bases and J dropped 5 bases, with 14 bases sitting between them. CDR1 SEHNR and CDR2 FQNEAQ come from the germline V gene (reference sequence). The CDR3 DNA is TGTGCCAGCAGCTGGAGGGTCCTGGGGACTGAAGCTTTCTTT. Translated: CASSWRVLGTEAFF.

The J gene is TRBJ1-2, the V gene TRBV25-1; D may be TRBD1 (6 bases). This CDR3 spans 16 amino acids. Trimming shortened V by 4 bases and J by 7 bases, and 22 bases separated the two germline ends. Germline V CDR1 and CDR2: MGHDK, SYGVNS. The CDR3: CASSGPGGGFPSGYTF. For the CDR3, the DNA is TGTGCCAGCAGTGGCCCGGGGGGCGGATTTCCCTCTGGCTACACCTTC.